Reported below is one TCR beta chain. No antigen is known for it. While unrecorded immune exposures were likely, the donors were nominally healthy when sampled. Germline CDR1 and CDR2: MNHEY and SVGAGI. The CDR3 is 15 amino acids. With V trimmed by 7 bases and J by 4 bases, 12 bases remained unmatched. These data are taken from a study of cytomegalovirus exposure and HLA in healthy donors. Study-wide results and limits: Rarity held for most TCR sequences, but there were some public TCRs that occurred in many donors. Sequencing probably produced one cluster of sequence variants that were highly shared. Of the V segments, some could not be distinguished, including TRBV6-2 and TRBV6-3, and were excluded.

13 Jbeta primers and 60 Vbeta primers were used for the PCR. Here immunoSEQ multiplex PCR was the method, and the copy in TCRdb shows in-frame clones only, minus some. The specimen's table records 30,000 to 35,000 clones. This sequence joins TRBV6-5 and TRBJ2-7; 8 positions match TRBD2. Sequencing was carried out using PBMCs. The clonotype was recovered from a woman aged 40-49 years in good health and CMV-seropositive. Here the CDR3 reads CASTPSAGGIYEQYF. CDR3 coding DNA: TGTGCCAGCACCCCTTCGGCGGGAGGTATATACGAGCAGTACTTC.